This T cell receptor beta chain was sequenced in a study of naive and memory T cell subsets. Regarding the study as a whole: A few larger clonotypes appeared in naive repertoires, especially CD8, possibly memory cells re-expressing CD45RA.

As to this clonotype: The antigen is unknown.

Two oligonucleotides, mixed equimolar, formed the beta constant-region primer covering TRBC1 and TRBC2. Four rounds of PCR amplified the ligated cDNA using nested alpha and beta constant-region primers plus SP2. MiXCR, run by TCRdb on the UMI-ligation and nested PCR reads, gives a single entry per CDR3 protein. The sample shows 120,000 to 150,000 distinct CDR3 sequences, 20% to 25% of them seen only once. Looked up from germline, CDR1 is MNHEY and CDR2 is SVGEGT. J gave up 8 bases and V 6 bases, and 13 bases lay outside the gene matches. This CDR3 is built from 15 residues. This sequence originates from a human donor in good health. This sequence joins TRBV6-2 or TRBV6-3 and TRBJ2-1; 7 bases are shared with TRBD1. The source material was naive CD4+ T cells from blood. CDR3 residues: CASSLDRVSVYEQFF. Here the CDR3 DNA reads TGTGCCAGCAGCCTAGACAGGGTCAGCGTATATGAGCAGTTCTTC.